This entry lists 30 T cell receptor beta chains sequenced from one sample in a study of siplizumab effects on memory and regulatory T cells. Profiling relied on immunoSEQ multiplex PCR, and the TCRdb table lists in-frame clones only, not all of them. Of some 100,000 clones detected, about 96% appear once; the ten largest clones hold roughly 0.031%. Sequenced material: naive CD4+ T cells sorted from blood. These receptors were collected from a human donor in good health.

The chain employs TRBV28 and TRBJ2-5; 7 nucleotides agree with TRBD1. The CDR3 extends over 13 amino acids. The V and J ends lost 10 bases and 0 bases, in that order; junction bases with no gene match: 5. Germline V gene lookup returns CDR1 MDHEN and CDR2 SYDVKM. CDR3 amino acids: CATDRAYQETQYF. DNA of the CDR3: TGTGCCACTGACAGGGCGTACCAAGAGACCCAGTACTTC.

The chain recombines TRBV5-6 with TRBJ1-5; the D is unclear. The germline gives CDR1 SGHDT, CDR2 YYEEEE. There are 15 residues in the CDR3. V dropped 0 bases and J dropped 5 bases, with 12 bases sitting between them. The CDR3 nucleotides are TGTGCCAGCAGCTTGGTTTCGGCAGGTCATCAGCCCCAGCATTTT. This encodes CASSLVSAGHQPQHF. Using reference TRBV5-6 and TRBJ1-5 for the parts outside the CDR3, the full variable domain is DAGVTQSPTHLIKTRGQQVTLRCSPKSGHDTVSWYQQALGQGPQFIFQYYEEEERQRGNFPDRFSGHQFPNYSSELNVNALLLGDSALYLCASSLVSAGHQPQHFGDGTRLSIL.

The DNA of the CDR3 is TGTGCCAGCAGCTTAGATGGGCGGGGGGGCCTCAATGAGCAGTTCTTC. This gives the protein CASSLDGRGGLNEQFF. This chain links TRBV7-2 with TRBJ2-1; TRBD2 matches 9 bases. There are 16 residues in the CDR3. The trim removed 1 base at V and 6 bases at J, leaving 7 bases unmatched. Looked up from germline, CDR1 is SGHTA and CDR2 is FQGNSA.

The chain recombines TRBV7-2 with TRBJ1-1; the D gene is possibly TRBD1 (5 bases). V lost 0 bases and J lost 1, with 6 bases in between. Per the germline V gene, CDR1 is SGHTA and CDR2 is FQGNSA. The CDR3 extends over 14 amino acids. The CDR3 DNA reads TGTGCCAGCAGCTTAGCGGGGCCGAACACTGAAGCTTTCTTT. Protein sequence: CASSLAGPNTEAFF. Full variable domain (remainder filled in from reference TRBV7-2 and TRBJ1-1): GAGVSQSPSNKVTEKGKDVELRCDPISGHTALYWYRQSLGQGLEFLIYFQGNSAPDKSGLPSDRFSAERTGGSVSTLTIQRTQQEDSAVYLCASSLAGPNTEAFFGQGTRLTVV.

The genes are TRBV7-9 and TRBJ1-2, with no clear D. V was clipped by 1 base and J by 7 bases, with 10 bases between them. The germline V gene encodes CDR1 SEHNR and CDR2 FQNEAQ (reference sequence). The CDR3 sequence is 13 residues long. The CDR3 protein is CASSLVGWSGYTF. In DNA, the CDR3 is TGTGCCAGCAGCTTAGTAGGGTGGTCTGGCTACACCTTC.

The chain combines TRBV6-1 with TRBJ1-5; D is undetermined. Deletions cut 1 base from V and 8 bases from J, with 6 bases between. In germline, CDR1 is MNHNS, CDR2 SASEGT. This CDR3 comprises 12 residues. The CDR3 DNA sequence: TGTGCCAGCAGTGAAGAGAGAGAGCCCCAGCATTTT. It is translated as CASSEEREPQHF.

The V call is TRBV10-3, the J call TRBJ2-3; 14 bases match TRBD2. J lost 4 bases, V lost 10 bases, and 4 bases had no gene match. CDR1 is ENHRY, CDR2 SYGVKD, per germline. The CDR3 extends over 14 amino acids. CDR3 DNA: TGTGCCACCGGACTAGCGGGGGGCGCAGATACGCAGTATTTT. The encoded protein is CATGLAGGADTQYF.

The CDR3 coding sequence is TGTGCCAGCAGCTTAGGAAGGGATACTTCACCCCTCCACTTT. This encodes CASSLGRDTSPLHF. The gene calls are TRBV7-9 and TRBJ1-6; the D is unclear. CDR1 SEHNR and CDR2 FQNEAQ come from the germline V gene (reference sequence). The CDR3 is made up of 14 amino acids. V was trimmed by 1 base and J by 9 bases, leaving 10 bases between them.

CDR3 region: CASSRDGQTQETQYF. The CDR3 DNA reads TGTGCCAGCAGCCGAGATGGACAGACCCAAGAGACCCAGTACTTC. This sequence joins TRBV7-9 and TRBJ2-5; D may be TRBD1 (6 bases). V was pared by 5 bases and J by 1 base, with 14 bases between. CDR1 and CDR2 from the germline V gene are SEHNR and FQNEAQ (reference sequence). This CDR3 has 15 residues.

This chain links TRBV10-3 with TRBJ2-3, with TRBD2 matching 11 bases. This CDR3 spans 17 amino acids. From germline, CDR1 is ENHRY and CDR2 SYGVKD. V was pared by 2 bases and J by 9 bases, with 13 bases of the junction left unmatched. CDR3 in DNA: TGTGCCATCAGTGAGGGGCTTTGGTTAGCGGGAGGGGGCACGCAGTATTTT. Protein product: CAISEGLWLAGGGTQYF.

This clone was seen only a few times. The rearrangement uses TRBV29-1 and TRBJ1-1; unclear D gene. CDR3 size: 12 residues. CDR1 SQVTM and CDR2 ANQGSEA come from the germline V gene. V dropped 4 bases and J dropped 0 bases, with 6 bases sitting between them. CDR3 DNA: TGCAGCGTTGGAGTTATGAACACTGAAGCTTTCTTT. Its translation is CSVGVMNTEAFF.

The chain has TRBV6-5 and TRBJ2-7; 8 nucleotides align to TRBD1. With 0 bases clipped from V and 3 bases from J, the junction kept 4 bases outside the gene matches. The CDR3 sequence is 15 residues long. The V gene's germline CDR1 is MNHEY and CDR2 SVGAGI. DNA for the CDR3: TGTGCCAGCAGTTACTCCAGGACAGGGCACTACGAGCAGTACTTC. Translated, it gives CASSYSRTGHYEQYF.

The chain couples TRBV6-6 to TRBJ2-7; D could derive from TRBD1 or TRBD2 (5 bases each). The CDR3 extends over 15 amino acids. Trimming stripped 0 bases from V and 2 bases from J, with 11 bases between. Germline lookup yields CDR1 MNHNY and CDR2 SVGAGI (reference sequence). CDR3: CASSYSSQGPYEQYF. The CDR3 region has the DNA TGTGCCAGCAGTTACTCGTCCCAGGGACCCTACGAGCAGTACTTC.

This chain connects TRBV19 to TRBJ2-5; a weak D match, TRBD1 (5 bases). Germline lookup yields CDR1 LNHDA and CDR2 SQIVND (reference sequence). V dropped 5 bases and J dropped 2 bases, with 15 bases sitting between them. The CDR3 consists of 15 residues. The CDR3 bases are TGTGCCAGTAGTCTACGTCAGGGATGGCAAGAGACCCAGTACTTC. This gives the protein CASSLRQGWQETQYF.

This sequence joins TRBV7-2 and TRBJ2-5, with 10 bases lining up with TRBD2. V lost 5 bases and J lost 7; bases outside the gene matches: 19. The CDR3 extends over 18 amino acids. Germline lookup yields CDR1 SGHTA and CDR2 FQGNSA. The CDR3 DNA reads TGTGCCAGCAGCACTCCGGTGGGAGCGGGGGGGCCGTTGGGGACCCAGTACTTC. Translated: CASSTPVGAGGPLGTQYF.

J is TRBJ2-6 and V is TRBV7-2; weak D call: TRBD1 (6 bases). Germline V gives CDR1 SGHTA, CDR2 FQGNSA. V lost 7 bases and J lost 4, with 20 bases in between. The CDR3 spans 17 residues. CDR3 DNA sequence: TGTGCCAGCACCCCAGCCCCGCAGGGGTTAGGGGCCAACGTCCTGACTTTC. It specifies CASTPAPQGLGANVLTF.

The chain couples TRBV18 to TRBJ2-2; D is possibly TRBD1 (5 bases). Germline lookup yields CDR1 KGHSH and CDR2 LQKENI. The CDR3 is made up of 13 amino acids. The germline V and J ends were trimmed by 2 bases and 7 bases, with 8 bases remaining between them. CDR3 sequence reads: CASSPTGGGELFF. As DNA, the CDR3 is TGTGCCAGCTCACCAACAGGCGGCGGGGAGCTGTTTTTT.

This clone was counted a single time. The chain joins TRBV23-1 to TRBJ2-7, with a weak D call TRBD1 (6 bases). TRBV23-1 is placed among ORFs of uncertain function. Trimming shortened V by 2 bases and J by 2 bases, and 10 bases separated the two germline ends. This CDR3 has 14 amino acids. In DNA form, the CDR3 reads TGCGCCAGCAGTCAAACACAGGGCCCCTACGAGCAGTACTTC. This gives the protein CASSQTQGPYEQYF.

V gene TRBV19 combines with J gene TRBJ1-1, with D hard to call. Germline V CDR1 and CDR2: LNHDA, SQIVND (reference sequence). CDR3 length equals 14 residues. Deletions cut 5 bases from V and 1 base from J, with 11 bases between. This chain's CDR3 is CASSGLGRNTEAFF. CDR3 nucleotide sequence: TGTGCCAGTAGTGGACTCGGGCGGAACACTGAAGCTTTCTTT.

CDR3 nucleotides: TGTGCCAGCAGGGCCCGCGGCGAGGGAAAACTGTTTTTT. Amino acids: CASRARGEGKLFF. The chain recombines TRBV6-5 with TRBJ1-4, with D uncertain. Between the trimmed V and J ends, which lost 6 bases and 10 bases, there was a span of 15 bases. Germline CDR1 is MNHEY and CDR2 is SVGAGI. This CDR3 is built from 13 residues.

The rearrangement links TRBV6-5 to TRBJ1-6; 7 nucleotides line up with TRBD1. V lost 6 bases, J lost 7 bases, and 6 bases stayed unmatched. This CDR3 contains 14 residues. Germline CDR1 MNHEY, CDR2 SVGAGI. The DNA for the CDR3 is TGTGCCAGCAGGTCCGACAGGGTGAATTCACCCCTCCACTTT. The encoded protein is CASRSDRVNSPLHF.

The genes are TRBV4-3 and TRBJ1-1, with D uncertain. Between the trimmed V and J ends, which lost 2 bases and 11 bases, there was a span of 15 bases. This CDR3 is 13 amino acids long. Germline V gene data show CDR1 as LGHNA and CDR2 as YSLEER. CDR3 sequence (DNA): TGCGCCAGCAGCCAACTCTCGGACTCGAAGGCTTTCTTT. This gives the protein CASSQLSDSKAFF.

This chain connects TRBV7-3 to TRBJ2-5; D not resolved. This CDR3 has 14 residues. With 5 bases removed from V and 4 bases from J, the gap between germline ends came to 14 bases. The V gene's germline CDR1 is SGHTA and CDR2 FQGTGA. CDR3 protein: CASSPQPAVETQYF. The CDR3 nucleotides are TGTGCCAGCAGCCCCCAGCCGGCCGTAGAGACCCAGTACTTC.

This chain joins TRBV28 and TRBJ1-2; D is perhaps TRBD1 (6 bases). Trimming stripped 6 bases from V and 7 bases from J, with 15 bases between. The CDR3 sequence is 13 residues long. Germline lookup yields CDR1 MDHEN and CDR2 SYDVKM. CDR3 sequence reads: CASSATPGAGYTF. CDR3 in DNA: TGTGCCAGCAGCGCCACCCCGGGGGCTGGCTACACCTTC.

V is TRBV7-3 and J is TRBJ1-1; 7 nucleotides agree with TRBD1. After removal of 3 bases from V and 3 bases from J, the junction contained 1 base not matched to a gene. From germline, CDR1 is SGHTA and CDR2 FQGTGA. The CDR3 loop spans 13 amino acids. The CDR3 reads CASSFDRDTEAFF. CDR3 coding DNA: TGTGCCAGCAGCTTCGACAGGGACACTGAAGCTTTCTTT. The full variable domain, rest sourced from reference TRBV7-3 and TRBJ1-1, is GAGVSQTPSNKVTEKGKYVELRCDPISGHTALYWYRQSLGQGPEFLIYFQGTGAADDSGLPNDRFFAVRPEGSVSTLKIQRTERGDSAVYLCASSFDRDTEAFFGQGTRLTVV.

V is TRBV4-3 and J is TRBJ1-1; D not certain. CDR1 is LGHNA, CDR2 YSLEER, per germline. V was cut by 0 bases and J by 2 bases, with 10 bases left in between. CDR3 length: 15 residues. CDR3 amino acids: CASSQDYAVNTEAFF. The DNA of the CDR3 is TGCGCCAGCAGCCAAGATTACGCGGTAAACACTGAAGCTTTCTTT.

The CDR3 bases are TGTGCCAGCAGCTTAATACCAGCGTCGAACACTGAAGCTTTCTTT. It translates to CASSLIPASNTEAFF. J is TRBJ1-1 and V is TRBV7-3; the D is unclear. The CDR3 is 15 amino acids. CDR1 is SGHTA, CDR2 FQGTGA, per germline. V was clipped by 1 base and J by 1 base, with 10 bases between them.

Comments on this clone: Other DNA sequences in the same sample also yield this CDR3. V and J are TRBV10-3 and TRBJ2-1; TRBD2 aligns across 10 bases. Looked up from germline, CDR1 is ENHRY and CDR2 is SYGVKD. The CDR3 sequence is 15 residues long. The V gene end was trimmed by 5 bases and the J gene end by 2 bases; junction bases not matched to a gene: 3. This CDR3 is CAISSSGGPYNEQFF. In DNA, the CDR3 is TGTGCCATCAGTTCTAGCGGGGGACCCTACAATGAGCAGTTCTTC.

The chain is built from TRBV18 and TRBJ2-4; tentatively, D is TRBD2 (5 bases). This CDR3 contains 15 residues. V lost 5 bases and J lost 0, with 11 bases in between. Germline CDR1 reads KGHSH; CDR2 reads LQKENI. This CDR3 reads CASSKAVLAKNIQYF. CDR3 sequence (DNA): TGTGCCAGCTCAAAAGCGGTACTAGCCAAAAACATTCAGTACTTC.

The chain couples TRBV7-2 to TRBJ1-1, with D possibly being TRBD1 (6 bases). The CDR3 has 13 residues. V lost 5 bases and J 6 bases, leaving 13 bases between the germline ends. Germline V gene lookup returns CDR1 SGHTA and CDR2 FQGNSA. This CDR3 is CASSAPQGPEAFF. The CDR3 region has the DNA TGTGCCAGCAGCGCCCCACAGGGTCCTGAAGCTTTCTTT.